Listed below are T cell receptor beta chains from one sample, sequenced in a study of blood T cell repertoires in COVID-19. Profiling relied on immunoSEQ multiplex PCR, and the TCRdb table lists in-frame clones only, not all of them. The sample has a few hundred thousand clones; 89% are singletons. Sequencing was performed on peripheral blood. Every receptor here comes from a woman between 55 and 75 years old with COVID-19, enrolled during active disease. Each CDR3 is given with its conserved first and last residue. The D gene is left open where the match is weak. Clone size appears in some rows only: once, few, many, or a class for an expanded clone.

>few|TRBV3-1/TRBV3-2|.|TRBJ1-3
CASSQGGGNTIYF
TGTGCCAGCAGCCAAGGCGGGGGAAACACCATATATTTT
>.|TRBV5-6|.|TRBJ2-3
CASSYFPRQPSTDTQYF
TGTGCCAGCAGCTATTTCCCGCGACAGCCTTCCACAGATACGCAGTATTTT
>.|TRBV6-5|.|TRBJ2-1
CASRRWADNEQFF
TGTGCCAGCCGTAGATGGGCCGACAATGAGCAGTTCTTC
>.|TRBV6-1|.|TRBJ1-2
CASSDRGRSGYTF
TGTGCCAGCAGTGACAGGGGAAGAAGTGGCTACACCTTC
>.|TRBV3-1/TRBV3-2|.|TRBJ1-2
CASSQDLSGYTF
TGTGCCAGCAGCCAAGATCTGAGCGGCTACACCTTC
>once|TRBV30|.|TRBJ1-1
CAWRNSQGGTEAFF
TGTGCCTGGAGGAATTCACAGGGTGGAACTGAAGCTTTCTTT
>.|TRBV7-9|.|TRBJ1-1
CASSDRGSTEAFF
TGTGCCAGCAGCGATCGGGGTAGCACTGAAGCTTTCTTT
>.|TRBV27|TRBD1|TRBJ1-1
CASSPGTANTEAFF
TGTGCCAGCAGTCCCGGGACAGCGAACACTGAAGCTTTCTTT
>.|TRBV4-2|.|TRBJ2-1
CASSQEPRGSYNEQFF
TGTGCCAGCAGCCAAGAGCCAAGGGGCTCCTACAATGAGCAGTTCTTC
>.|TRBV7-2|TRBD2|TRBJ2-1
CASSLTFGGETEQFF
TGTGCCAGCAGTTTGACCTTCGGGGGGGAGACTGAGCAGTTCTTC